The 24 T cell receptor beta chains listed next were all sequenced from one sample in a study of cytomegalovirus exposure and HLA in healthy donors. PCR employed 60 Vbeta and 13 Jbeta primers. Only in-frame clones appear in the TCRdb table, and some are missing; sequencing was by immunoSEQ multiplex PCR. The profile shows about 41,000 clones, roughly 80% of them singletons. Specimen: PBMCs. The receptors were sampled from a man aged 50 or older in good health and CMV-seronegative.

The V gene is TRBV5-6, the J gene TRBJ2-7; 7 bases align to TRBD2. The CDR3 runs 15 residues. The V gene's germline CDR1 is SGHDT and CDR2 YYEEEE. V dropped 4 bases and J dropped 3; count of bases not matched to a gene: 10. CDR3 DNA sequence: TGTGCCAGCAGCACCCACAGAAAGCGGGGCTACGAGCAGTACTTC. Its translation is CASSTHRKRGYEQYF. The whole variable domain, remainder taken from reference TRBV5-6 and TRBJ2-7, is DAGVTQSPTHLIKTRGQQVTLRCSPKSGHDTVSWYQQALGQGPQFIFQYYEEEERQRGNFPDRFSGHQFPNYSSELNVNALLLGDSALYLCASSTHRKRGYEQYFGPGTRLTVT.

The gene calls are TRBV7-9 and TRBJ1-1; 8 nucleotides align to TRBD1. Unmatched junction bases numbered 7, after V lost 5 bases and J lost 11 bases. The CDR3 extends over 12 amino acids. Germline CDR1 and CDR2: SEHNR and FQNEAQ (reference sequence). CDR3 coding DNA: TGTGCCAGCAGCGAAGGGACAGGCGCGGCTTTCTTT. This codes for CASSEGTGAAFF.

The chain uses TRBV7-2 and TRBJ1-1; D unresolved. The CDR3 runs 12 residues. Germline-derived CDR1 and CDR2 are SGHTA and FQGNSA. V lost 5 bases, J lost 4 bases, and 8 bases lay in between. CDR3: CASSPVRTEAFF. DNA for the CDR3: TGTGCCAGCAGCCCCGTGCGCACTGAAGCTTTCTTT.

This sequence joins TRBV5-1 and TRBJ2-7; D might be TRBD2 (5 bases). The germline gives CDR1 SGHRS, CDR2 YFSETQ. The CDR3 covers 14 residues. The germline V and J ends were trimmed by 5 bases and 7 bases, with 19 bases remaining between them. The CDR3 spells CASRWDGSRAEQYF. The CDR3 region has the DNA TGCGCCAGCAGGTGGGATGGGAGTCGAGCGGAGCAGTACTTC.

In this sample, this clone turned up a few times. V usage is TRBV7-8 and J usage is TRBJ2-7, with D possibly being TRBD2 (6 bases). Trimming took off 2 bases at V and 5 bases at J, with 13 bases between the two ends. The germline V gene encodes CDR1 SGHVS and CDR2 FQNEAQ. This CDR3 is built from 14 residues. CDR3 bases: TGTGCCAGCAGCTTACCGCAAGGAGGGAACGAGCAGTACTTC. Translated, it gives CASSLPQGGNEQYF.

The rearrangement links TRBV5-4 to TRBJ2-3; 9 nucleotides line up with TRBD2. In germline, CDR1 is SGHNT, CDR2 YYREEE (reference sequence). V dropped 5 bases and J dropped 2; count of bases not matched to a gene: 3. This CDR3 is built from 14 residues. This chain's CDR3 is CASSLAGDTDTQYF. Written as DNA, the CDR3 is TGTGCCAGCAGTTTAGCGGGGGACACAGATACGCAGTATTTT. The variable domain in full, with the rest retrieved from reference TRBV5-4 and TRBJ2-3, is ETGVTQSPTHLIKTRGQQVTLRCSSQSGHNTVSWYQQALGQGPQFIFQYYREEENGRGNFPPRFSGLQFPNYSSELNVNALELDDSALYLCASSLAGDTDTQYFGPGTRLTVL.

The chain couples TRBV19 to TRBJ1-1; perhaps TRBD1 as D (6 bases). Trimming left V 8 bases short and J 6 bases short, with 16 bases between. The germline V gene encodes CDR1 LNHDA and CDR2 SQIVND (reference sequence). The CDR3 extends over 13 amino acids. The CDR3 loop reads CASVARGYPEAFF. The CDR3 DNA follows: TGTGCCAGTGTGGCTAGGGGGTACCCTGAAGCTTTCTTT.

J is TRBJ2-2 and V is TRBV7-2; 7 nucleotides agree with TRBD1. Germline lookup yields CDR1 SGHTA and CDR2 FQGNSA. The CDR3 length is 14 residues. Losses at the gene ends were 5 bases for V and 4 bases for J; bases not matched to a gene: 4. CDR3 residues: CASSLGTVTGELFF. CDR3 DNA: TGTGCCAGCAGCCTCGGGACAGTCACCGGGGAGCTGTTTTTT.

The chain joins TRBV6-5 to TRBJ2-2; 8 bases are shared with TRBD1. Per the germline V gene, CDR1 is MNHEY and CDR2 is SVGAGI. This CDR3 has 14 amino acids. The junction had 5 bases not matched to a gene; V was cut back by 5 bases and J by 6 bases. The CDR3 nucleotides are TGTGCCAGCAGTCGGACAGGGTTGGCCGGGGAGCTGTTTTTT. This encodes CASSRTGLAGELFF.

V is TRBV5-4 and J is TRBJ2-3; D possibly corresponds to TRBD1 (6 bases). The CDR3 is 14 residues long. Per germline, CDR1 SGHNT and CDR2 YYREEE (reference sequence). The V end lost 1 base, the J end lost 4 bases, and 10 bases lay between the germline ends. The CDR3, as DNA: TGTGCCAGCAGCTTGAAACAGGGATCAGATACGCAGTATTTT. It specifies CASSLKQGSDTQYF.

CDR3: CASSWGPLAQTYNEQFF. For the CDR3, the DNA is TGTGCCAGCAGTTGGGGACCCCTAGCGCAGACCTACAATGAGCAGTTCTTC. V and J are TRBV28 and TRBJ2-1; weak D call: TRBD2 (6 bases). CDR1 is MDHEN and CDR2 is SYDVKM in the germline V gene. V lost 4 bases to trimming and J lost 2 bases, with 18 bases between them. This CDR3 spans 17 amino acids.

This clone was observed a single time. CDR3 DNA sequence: TGTGCCAGCAGCCAAGAGGCCAGCGGGAGCGAGCAGTACTTC. Its protein is CASSQEASGSEQYF. This chain links TRBV4-2 with TRBJ2-7; 8 positions agree with TRBD2. The CDR3 extends over 14 amino acids. J lost 6 bases, V lost 0 bases, and 4 bases had no gene match. Germline V gives CDR1 LGHNA, CDR2 YNFKEQ.

The DNA of the CDR3 is TGTGCCAGCAGCCCAAGAGACAGGGATAATTCACCCCTCCACTTT. Protein: CASSPRDRDNSPLHF. The V gene is TRBV6-5, the J gene TRBJ1-6, with TRBD1 identical over 7 bases. The V segment lost 6 bases and the J segment 5 bases; nucleotides outside the gene matches: 7. Looked up from germline, CDR1 is MNHEY and CDR2 is SVGAGI. The CDR3 has 15 amino acids.

The chain recombines TRBV5-1 with TRBJ2-5, with a weak D call TRBD1 (5 bases). CDR1 is SGHRS and CDR2 is YFSETQ in the germline V gene. The CDR3 totals 15 residues. Trimming took off 0 bases at V and 2 bases at J, with 11 bases between the two ends. This CDR3 is CASSLAATAQETQYF. The CDR3 DNA reads TGCGCCAGCAGCTTGGCAGCGACAGCACAAGAGACCCAGTACTTC.

The genes are TRBV28 and TRBJ2-4; TRBD2 aligns across 9 bases. The CDR3 sequence is 18 residues long. Looked up from germline, CDR1 is MDHEN and CDR2 is SYDVKM. V lost 2 bases and J lost 4; bases outside the gene matches: 12. The CDR3 DNA reads TGTGCCAGCAGTTTACGGGTGAGGCGGGAGGGGACGAAAAACATTCAGTACTTC. Translation gives CASSLRVRREGTKNIQYF. Combining the CDR3 with reference TRBV28 and TRBJ2-4 gives the whole variable domain DVKVTQSSRYLVKRTGEKVFLECVQDMDHENMFWYRQDPGLGLRLIYFSYDVKMKEKGDIPEGYSVSREKKERFSLILESASTNQTSMYLCASSLRVRREGTKNIQYFGAGTRLSVL.

The chain employs TRBV9 and TRBJ1-2; 8 bases line up with TRBD1. The length of the CDR3 is 14 residues. In germline, CDR1 is SGDLS, CDR2 YYNGEE. Trimming removed 4 bases from V and 8 bases from J; junction bases left unmatched: 10. The CDR3 loop reads CASSQTGGFDGYTF. In DNA form, the CDR3 reads TGTGCCAGCAGCCAAACAGGGGGATTCGACGGCTACACCTTC. Full variable domain (outside the CDR3, taken from reference TRBV9 and TRBJ1-2): DSGVTQTPKHLITATGQRVTLRCSPRSGDLSVYWYQQSLDQGLQFLIQYYNGEERAKGNILERFSAQQFPDLHSELNLSSLELGDSALYFCASSQTGGFDGYTFGSGTRLTVV.

The chain couples TRBV7-6 to TRBJ1-1, with TRBD1 matching over 9 bases. Germline assignment: CDR1 SGHVS and CDR2 FNYEAQ. V shed 2 bases, J shed 6 bases, and the junction held 7 bases outside the gene matches. This CDR3 has 15 amino acids. DNA for the CDR3: TGTGCCAGCAGCTTAATTCAACAGGGGGCCCCTGAAGCTTTCTTT. Encoded protein: CASSLIQQGAPEAFF. Full variable domain (remainder filled in from reference TRBV7-6 and TRBJ1-1): GAGVSQSPRYKVTKRGQDVALRCDPISGHVSLYWYRQALGQGPEFLTYFNYEAQQDKSGLPNDRFSAERPEGSISTLTIQRTEQRDSAMYRCASSLIQQGAPEAFFGQGTRLTVV.

V usage is TRBV6-6 and J usage is TRBJ2-7; 7 bases are a match to TRBD1. Germline trimming cut 5 bases from V and 3 bases from J; bases unmatched to any gene: 7. Germline lookup yields CDR1 MNHNY and CDR2 SVGAGI (reference sequence). CDR3 size: 14 residues. The CDR3 DNA follows: TGTGCCAGCAGTCGCTTCGGGACAGACTACGAGCAGTACTTC. Translating gives CASSRFGTDYEQYF.

The chain links TRBV7-3 to TRBJ2-6; 7 bases match TRBD1. This CDR3 has 18 residues. Germline V CDR1 and CDR2: SGHTA, FQGTGA. V trimming: 5 bases; J trimming: 0 bases; junction bases outside the gene matches: 10. The CDR3 loop is CASSGPRGLYSGANVLTF. DNA for the CDR3: TGTGCCAGCAGCGGACCAAGGGGGCTCTACTCTGGGGCCAACGTCCTGACTTTC. The whole variable domain, remainder taken from reference TRBV7-3 and TRBJ2-6, is GAGVSQTPSNKVTEKGKYVELRCDPISGHTALYWYRQSLGQGPEFLIYFQGTGAADDSGLPNDRFFAVRPEGSVSTLKIQRTERGDSAVYLCASSGPRGLYSGANVLTFGAGSRLTVL.

The rearrangement links TRBV29-1 to TRBJ2-7, with D possibly TRBD2 on 7 matching bases. The ends were cut back, 4 bases at V and 5 bases at J, with 15 bases in the middle. Germline CDR1 SQVTM, CDR2 ANQGSEA. The CDR3 has 13 residues. The DNA of the CDR3 is TGCAGCGTTGGAGGGGGGGATAGTAACGAGCAGTACTTC. Translated, it gives CSVGGGDSNEQYF.

The rearrangement links TRBV19 to TRBJ2-1, with 7 positions matching TRBD1. The V gene's germline CDR1 is LNHDA and CDR2 SQIVND (reference sequence). V gave up 6 bases and J gave up 6 bases; unmatched junction bases: 11. The CDR3 contains 15 residues. The CDR3 reads CASSQPGRGSNEQFF. DNA for the CDR3: TGTGCCAGTAGCCAACCGGGCAGGGGGAGCAATGAGCAGTTCTTC.

V gene TRBV11-3 combines with J gene TRBJ2-2; possible D gene TRBD1, 5 bases. The V and J ends lost 2 bases and 6 bases respectively, with 7 bases between them. Germline V gene sequence: CDR1 SGHNT, CDR2 YENEEA. This CDR3 comprises 13 residues. CDR3 in amino acids: CASSLQGAGELFF. As DNA, the CDR3 is TGTGCCAGCAGCTTACAGGGCGCCGGGGAGCTGTTTTTT.

J is TRBJ2-7 and V is TRBV4-3; D is possibly TRBD1 (5 bases). V was shortened by 2 bases and J by 1 base, with 9 bases between the two germline ends. CDR1 is LGHNA, CDR2 YSLEER, per germline. The CDR3 runs to 14 residues. CDR3 sequence reads: CASSQQRQSYEQYF. CDR3 DNA sequence: TGCGCCAGCAGCCAACAAAGACAGTCCTACGAGCAGTACTTC.

The chain has TRBV7-2 and TRBJ2-2; TRBD2 is a possible D gene (5 bases). Germline-derived CDR1 and CDR2 are SGHTA and FQGNSA. The CDR3 contains 12 residues. V gave up 5 bases and J gave up 8 bases, with 9 bases separating them. CDR3 in amino acids: CASSRELGELFF. CDR3 nucleotide sequence: TGTGCCAGCAGCAGGGAGTTAGGGGAGCTGTTTTTT.